This T cell receptor beta chain derives from a study of T cell responses to AZD1222 COVID-19 vaccine. Overall study context: Second-dose intervals of approximately 4 or approximately 12 weeks were pooled.

Study-level points and caveats: Compared with day 0, the breadth and depth of the Spike-specific TCR repertoire rose significantly after two doses of AZD1222. Baseline seropositivity characterized only a handful of AZD1222 recipients. Repertoires in all cases were sampled only once the peak T cell response had passed.

A word on this clone: The antigen remains undetermined.

Sequencing was performed with immunoSEQ multiplex PCR; in TCRdb, only in-frame clones are kept and a portion is missing. This table has about 120,000 clones, approximately 83% appearing once. The sequence derives from an adult in good health. Here the sequenced sample was peripheral blood, taken on day 0 of AZD1222 vaccination.

CDR3 sequence (DNA): TGTGCCAGCAGCCGAGGGCTAGCTTTCGGCAATGAGCAGTTCTTC. Its protein product is CASSRGLAFGNEQFF. The V and J genes are TRBV3-1 (or the pseudogene TRBV3-2) and TRBJ2-1, with a possible D match to TRBD2 (5 bases). Germline lookup yields CDR1 LGHDT and CDR2 YNNKEL (reference sequence). The CDR3 is 15 residues long. Between the trimmed V and J ends, which lost 4 bases and 6 bases, there was a span of 16 bases.